This T cell receptor (beta chain) was captured in a study of beta chain features in type 1 diabetes. The study, taken as a whole, reports: For Type 1 diabetes patients, all four CD4+ subsets carried TCRB CDR3s that were moderately but significantly shorter.

CDR1 is SNHLY, CDR2 FYNNEI, per germline. The CDR3 sequence is 14 residues long. Trimming left V 6 bases short and J 2 bases short, with 11 bases between. Expressed TCRB transcripts were sequenced because the entire RNA isolate underwent reverse transcription. This table comes from immunoSEQ multiplex PCR, and its TCRdb copy is limited to in-frame clones, with some not included. The table shows more than 120,000 clones, with about 13% occurring only once. This clone was observed a few times. Antigen: not known. The rearrangement links TRBV2 to TRBJ2-1, with D unclear. This receptor was identified in a man between 18 and 35 years old with type 1 diabetes. The specimen was central memory CD4+ T cells from blood. The CDR3 DNA reads TGTGCCAGCAGCCGAACAGAGACCTACAATGAGCAGTTCTTC. Translating gives CASSRTETYNEQFF. The complete variable domain, with remaining parts taken from reference TRBV2 and TRBJ2-1, reads EPEVTQTPSHQVTQMGQEVILRCVPISNHLYFYWYRQILGQKVEFLVSFYNNEISEKSEIFDDQFSVERPDGSNFTLKIRSTKLEDSAMYFCASSRTETYNEQFFGPGTRLTVL.